This T cell receptor beta chain derives from a study of blood T cell repertoires in COVID-19. The CDR3 is 14 amino acids. Germline CDR1 is MDHEN and CDR2 is SYDVKM. Trimming removed 6 bases at V and 12 bases at J, with 21 bases between. Sequencing was performed with immunoSEQ multiplex PCR; in TCRdb, only in-frame clones are kept and a portion is missing. The sample has about 190,000 clones, 60% to 85% seen once. This clonotype was sampled from a man in his 60s with active or convalescent COVID-19. The sequenced sample consisted of peripheral blood. The V call is TRBV28, the J call TRBJ2-1; unclear D gene. CDR3 sequence reads: CASSLFGSFLGQFF. CDR3 DNA: TGTGCCAGCAGCCTTTTCGGGTCGTTCCTGGGGCAGTTCTTC.